The 25 T cell receptor beta chains below all came from one sample that was sequenced in a study of regulatory T cells in long-lasting Graves disease (dated by TCRdb to the early 2020s). Libraries were constructed by multiplex PCR. For sequencing, an Illumina HiSeq 4000 was employed. TCR beta libraries were built with iRepertoire HTBI primers and Arm-PCR amplification of CDR3 regions. TCRdb itself trimmed the public reads at Q25 with fastp, ran MiXCR and retained productive beta chains. Identical CDR3 proteins give one entry, which carries the most common genes and DNA. The sample includes 580,000 or so distinct CDR3 sequences, with roughly a sixth observed a single time. About 11% of the sample is held by the ten biggest clonotypes. The sample's time point, from its label and the paper: newly diagnosed GD, antithyroid drugs for less than 3 months. For both TCR sequencing and RNA sequencing, RNA was extracted from PBMCs using TRIzol.

This sample was shared with a second study, whose subject was T cells in Graves' hyperthyroidism and ophthalmopathy.

The sequences come from peripheral blood mononuclear cells (PBMCs), collected at new diagnosis, from a patient treated with antithyroid drugs. The receptors here all came from a man between 18 and 29 years old with Graves disease. Donor details come from another sample of the same person, matched by shared clones.

This clonotype was picked up a small number of times. The V and J genes are TRBV9 and TRBJ2-7, with 7 nucleotides matching TRBD1. V trimming: 4 bases; J trimming: 4 bases; junction bases outside the gene matches: 8. The germline V gene has CDR1 SGDLS and CDR2 YYNGEE. The CDR3 loop spans 14 amino acids. The CDR3 is CASSTGDGPYEQYF. In DNA, the CDR3 is TGTGCCAGCAGCACAGGGGACGGACCTTACGAGCAGTACTTC.

This clonotype was seen repeatedly, ten times or more. The V and J genes are TRBV18 and TRBJ2-7; D remains unclear. The CDR3 has 13 residues. The germline V gene encodes CDR1 KGHSH and CDR2 LQKENI. Between the trimmed V and J ends, which lost 0 bases and 3 bases, there was a span of 6 bases. The CDR3 protein is CASSPPSDYEQYF. The CDR3 nucleotides are TGTGCCAGCTCACCACCGTCGGACTACGAGCAGTACTTC.

This clonotype was seen many times. This chain uses TRBV7-3 with TRBJ2-3; D remains ambiguous. The V end was cut by 5 bases, the J end by 5 bases, with 11 bases between. CDR1 is SGHTA and CDR2 is FQGTGA in the germline V gene. The CDR3 runs to 13 residues. CDR3 region: CASSRPGVDTQYF. DNA for the CDR3: TGTGCCAGCAGCCGCCCAGGAGTAGATACGCAGTATTTT.

There are many counts of this clonotype. J is TRBJ2-7 and V is TRBV5-1; D gene uncertain. Germline lookup yields CDR1 SGHRS and CDR2 YFSETQ. The CDR3 is 14 amino acids. V lost 4 bases, J lost 5 bases, and 16 bases lay in between. The CDR3 spells CASSLSLVGDEQYF. The CDR3 DNA reads as TGCGCCAGCAGCCTCTCGTTGGTTGGCGACGAGCAGTACTTC.

A few counts support this clonotype. V and J are TRBV4-2 and TRBJ1-1; possible D gene TRBD1, 6 bases. This CDR3 has 15 amino acids. Germline CDR1 and CDR2: LGHNA and YNFKEQ. Trimming removed 8 bases at V and 2 bases at J, with 18 bases between. For the CDR3, the DNA is TGTGCCAGCGGGGGGAGAACAGGGACTAACACTGAAGCTTTCTTT. This sequence encodes CASGGRTGTNTEAFF.

About this clonotype: This may be a read error: a much more frequent sequence differs by one nucleotide. The genes are TRBV27 and TRBJ2-7, with a weak D call TRBD2 (6 bases). Looked up from germline, CDR1 is MNHEY and CDR2 is SMNVEV (reference sequence). The CDR3 loop spans 14 amino acids. The CDR3 reads CASSLLRESYEQCF. DNA for the CDR3: TGTGCCAGCAGTTTGCTCCGGGAGTCCTACGAGCAGTGCTTC.

In its sample, this clonotype was seen many times. V usage is TRBV2 and J usage is TRBJ2-7; D not certain. Germline V lookup: CDR1 SNHLY, CDR2 FYNNEI. The CDR3 extends over 18 amino acids. Trimming stripped 2 bases from V and 0 bases from J, with 20 bases between. This CDR3 reads CASSETVLSTQDSYEQYF. DNA for the CDR3: TGTGCCAGCAGTGAAACTGTCCTATCAACCCAGGACTCCTACGAGCAGTACTTC.

The chain is built from TRBV10-3 and TRBJ2-3; 11 positions match TRBD2. V trimming: 3 bases; J trimming: 2 bases; junction bases outside the gene matches: 4. There are 16 residues in the CDR3. Germline V gene data show CDR1 as ENHRY and CDR2 as SYGVKD. Here the CDR3 reads CAISEGGLAVTDTQYF. The CDR3 DNA reads as TGTGCCATCAGTGAAGGGGGACTAGCGGTCACAGATACGCAGTATTTT.

The V call is TRBV28, the J call TRBJ2-2; D uncertain. V lost 8 bases and J lost 2, with 6 bases in between. Germline CDR1 and CDR2: MDHEN and SYDVKM. The CDR3 has 12 amino acids. CDR3 coding DNA: TGTGCCAGCGGCAGAAACACCGGGGAGCTGTTTTTT. This translates into CASGRNTGELFF.

The chain is built from TRBV20-1 and TRBJ2-1, with TRBD2 identical over 8 bases. Trimming took 6 bases from V and 7 from J; bases not matched to a gene: 8. The germline V gene has CDR1 DFQATT and CDR2 SNEGSKA (reference sequence). The CDR3 is made up of 13 amino acids. CDR3 nucleotide sequence: TGCAGTGCAGACGGACTAGCTTGGAATGAGCAGTTCTTC. The encoded protein is CSADGLAWNEQFF.

This clonotype appeared a few times. The chain uses TRBV6-2 or TRBV6-3 and TRBJ2-3; D may be TRBD2 (6 bases). V lost 5 bases to trimming and J lost 2 bases, with 20 bases between them. In germline, CDR1 is MNHEY, CDR2 SVGEGT. The CDR3 has 17 amino acids. CDR3 in amino acids: CASSEEISGTHTDTQYF. The CDR3, as DNA: TGTGCCAGCAGTGAAGAGATTAGCGGAACTCACACAGATACGCAGTATTTT.

The chain uses TRBV9 and TRBJ1-3, with a possible D match to TRBD1 (5 bases). V lost 3 bases and J 5 bases, leaving 9 bases between the germline ends. Germline CDR1 and CDR2: SGDLS and YYNGEE. This CDR3 comprises 13 residues. The CDR3 region is CASSEGSRNTIYF. The CDR3 coding sequence is TGTGCCAGCAGCGAGGGGTCACGAAACACCATATATTTT.

This chain joins TRBV18 and TRBJ1-1; D uncertain. Germline CDR1 KGHSH, CDR2 LQKENI. The CDR3 spans 13 residues. V lost 9 bases and J lost 1, with 12 bases in between. CDR3 DNA sequence: TGTGCCAGTTCAACCAAGCAGAACACTGAAGCTTTCTTT. It codes for CASSTKQNTEAFF.

This clonotype was seen only a few times. This chain links TRBV10-3 with TRBJ2-5, with D perhaps matching TRBD1 (6 bases). V was pared by 5 bases and J by 4 bases, with 14 bases between. Per the germline V gene, CDR1 is ENHRY and CDR2 is SYGVKD. This CDR3 has 14 amino acids. The CDR3 here is CAISPAGERETQYF. The CDR3 nucleotides read TGTGCCATCAGTCCGGCAGGGGAACGAGAGACCCAGTACTTC.

This clonotype was found many times. The chain is built from TRBV18 and TRBJ1-1; perhaps TRBD1 as D (6 bases). V lost 8 bases and J 1 base, leaving 14 bases between the germline ends. This CDR3 has 14 amino acids. Germline loops: CDR1 KGHSH, CDR2 LQKENI. This CDR3 reads CASRRTDTNTEAFF. Written as DNA, the CDR3 is TGTGCCAGCAGACGGACAGACACGAACACTGAAGCTTTCTTT.

This clonotype was picked up many times. V is TRBV3-1 and J is TRBJ2-2, with 14 positions matching TRBD2. Germline loops: CDR1 LGHDT, CDR2 YNNKEL (reference sequence). The CDR3 totals 20 residues. V lost 0 bases to trimming and J lost 3 bases; unmatched junction nucleotides: 9. The CDR3 reads CASSQDWGLAGDVDTGELFF. DNA of the CDR3: TGTGCCAGCAGCCAAGACTGGGGACTAGCGGGAGACGTCGACACCGGGGAGCTGTTTTTT.

This clonotype has only a few counts. The V call is TRBV7-6, the J call TRBJ2-3, with D uncertain. Germline V gene lookup returns CDR1 SGHVS and CDR2 FNYEAQ. The CDR3 runs to 14 residues. V was pared by 1 base and J by 4 bases, with 9 bases between. CDR3 amino acids: CASSLEAGSDTQYF. CDR3 sequence (DNA): TGTGCCAGCAGCTTAGAGGCCGGATCAGATACGCAGTATTTT. The complete variable domain, with remaining parts taken from reference TRBV7-6 and TRBJ2-3, reads GAGVSQSPRYKVTKRGQDVALRCDPISGHVSLYWYRQALGQGPEFLTYFNYEAQQDKSGLPNDRFSAERPEGSISTLTIQRTEQRDSAMYRCASSLEAGSDTQYFGPGTRLTVL.

In this sample, this clonotype turned up many times. The rearrangement links TRBV11-2 to TRBJ2-7, with 8 bases lining up with TRBD1. With 5 bases clipped from V and 6 bases from J, the junction kept 3 bases outside the gene matches. This CDR3 contains 12 residues. Germline V CDR1 and CDR2: SGHAT, FQNNGV. In nucleotides, the CDR3 is TGTGCCAGCAGCGAGACAGGGGTCGAGCAGTACTTC. This encodes CASSETGVEQYF.

This clonotype was recorded at least ten times. This chain uses TRBV20-1 with TRBJ2-3; D is perhaps TRBD1 (5 bases). The CDR3 sequence is 13 residues long. V was trimmed by 6 bases and J by 2 bases, leaving 12 bases between them. Germline V gene sequence: CDR1 DFQATT, CDR2 SNEGSKA (reference sequence). CDR3 DNA sequence: TGCAGTGCCCCACAGGAGTACACAGATACGCAGTATTTT. Its translation is CSAPQEYTDTQYF.

In this sample, this clonotype turned up many times. The rearrangement joins TRBV11-1 to TRBJ2-2, with D possibly matching TRBD2 (6 bases). The CDR3 runs 15 residues. Germline CDR1 is SGHAT and CDR2 is FQDESV (reference sequence). Trimming removed 5 bases at V and 0 bases at J, with 10 bases between. In DNA form, the CDR3 reads TGTGCCAGCAGCCACGGCGGGACGAACACCGGGGAGCTGTTTTTT. Encoded protein: CASSHGGTNTGELFF.

This clonotype was detected only a few times. V usage is TRBV29-1 and J usage is TRBJ2-7, with D unclear. This CDR3 region has 13 residues. Trimming pared 5 bases from V and 3 bases from J, leaving 14 bases between. Germline V CDR1 and CDR2: SQVTM, ANQGSEA. CDR3 residues: CSVPGPTLYEQYF. The CDR3 coding sequence is TGCAGCGTTCCGGGTCCTACCCTCTACGAGCAGTACTTC.

At least ten counts were recorded for this clonotype. V gene TRBV6-2 or TRBV6-3 combines with J gene TRBJ2-3, with D unresolved. Germline CDR1 is MNHEY and CDR2 is SVGEGT. With 6 bases removed from V and 0 bases from J, the gap between germline ends came to 7 bases. The CDR3 has 13 residues. The CDR3 region has the DNA TGTGCCAGCAGGGCACCTAGCACAGATACGCAGTATTTT. It yields the protein CASRAPSTDTQYF.

The table lists this clonotype with many counts. The rearrangement links TRBV30 to TRBJ2-1; TRBD1 agrees at 10 bases. Trimming took 2 bases from V and 5 from J; bases not matched to a gene: 9. Germline lookup yields CDR1 GTSNPN and CDR2 SVGIG (reference sequence). This CDR3 is built from 16 residues. The DNA of the CDR3 is TGTGCCTGGAGTTGGTCATGGGACAGGGGTGACAATGAGCAGTTCTTC. Its protein product is CAWSWSWDRGDNEQFF.

The chain links TRBV29-1 to TRBJ1-2, with D possibly TRBD1 on 5 matching bases. The germline V gene encodes CDR1 SQVTM and CDR2 ANQGSEA. The CDR3 covers 14 residues. Trimming removed 7 bases from V and 5 bases from J, with 20 bases in between. The CDR3 nucleotides read TGCAGCGGTTGGAAGGAGGACAACCCGTATGGCTACACCTTC. It translates to CSGWKEDNPYGYTF.

In this sample, this clonotype turned up many times. The CDR3 is CASSPHGDEQFF. As DNA, the CDR3 is TGTGCCAGCTCACCCCATGGGGATGAGCAGTTCTTC. The rearrangement links TRBV18 to TRBJ2-1; the D is unclear. Germline CDR1 reads KGHSH; CDR2 reads LQKENI. The germline V and J ends were trimmed by 3 bases and 8 bases, with 8 bases remaining between them. The CDR3 has 12 amino acids.